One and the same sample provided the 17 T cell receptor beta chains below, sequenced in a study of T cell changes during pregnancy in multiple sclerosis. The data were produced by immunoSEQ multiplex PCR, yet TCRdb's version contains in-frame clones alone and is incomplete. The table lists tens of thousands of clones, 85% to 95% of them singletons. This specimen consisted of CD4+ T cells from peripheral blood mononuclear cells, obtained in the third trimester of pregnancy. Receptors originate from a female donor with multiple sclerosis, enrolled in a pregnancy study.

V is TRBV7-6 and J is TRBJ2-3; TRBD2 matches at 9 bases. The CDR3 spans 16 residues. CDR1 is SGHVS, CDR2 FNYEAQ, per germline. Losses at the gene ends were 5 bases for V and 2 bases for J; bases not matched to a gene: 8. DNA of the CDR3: TGTGCCAGCAGCCTGGGGGCGGGGGGGACCACAGATACGCAGTATTTT. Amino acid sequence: CASSLGAGGTTDTQYF.

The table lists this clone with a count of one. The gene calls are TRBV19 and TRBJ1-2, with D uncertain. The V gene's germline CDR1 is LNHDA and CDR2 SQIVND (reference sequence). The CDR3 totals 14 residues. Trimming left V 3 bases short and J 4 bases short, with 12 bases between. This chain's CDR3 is CASSILQVRYGYTF. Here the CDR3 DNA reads TGTGCCAGTAGTATCCTCCAGGTACGCTATGGCTACACCTTC. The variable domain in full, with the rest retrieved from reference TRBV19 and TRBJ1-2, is DGGITQSPKYLFRKEGQNVTLSCEQNLNHDAMYWYRQDPGQGLRLIYYSQIVNDFQKGDIAEGYSVSREKKESFPLTVTSAQKNPTAFYLCASSILQVRYGYTFGSGTRLTVV.

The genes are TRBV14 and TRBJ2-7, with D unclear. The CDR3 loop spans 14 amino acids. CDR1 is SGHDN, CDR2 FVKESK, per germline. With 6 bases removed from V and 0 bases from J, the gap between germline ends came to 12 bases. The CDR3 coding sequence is TGTGCCAGCAGTCTCCAGGTGAGCTCCTACGAGCAGTACTTC. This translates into CASSLQVSSYEQYF.

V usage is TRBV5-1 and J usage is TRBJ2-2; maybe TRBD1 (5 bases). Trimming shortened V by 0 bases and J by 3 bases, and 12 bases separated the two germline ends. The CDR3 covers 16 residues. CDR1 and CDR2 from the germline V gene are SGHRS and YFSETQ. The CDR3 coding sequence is TGCGCCAGCAGCTTGGTGCAGGGAAGAGACACCGGGGAGCTGTTTTTT. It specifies CASSLVQGRDTGELFF.

In DNA form, the CDR3 reads TGTGCCAGCAGTGAATTCGACAGGGGTTGGAGAGCTGAAGCTTTCTTT. Residues: CASSEFDRGWRAEAFF. V is TRBV25-1 and J is TRBJ1-1, with 8 bases lining up with TRBD1. CDR3 length equals 16 residues. CDR1 and CDR2 (germline): MGHDK, SYGVNS. V trimming: 1 base; J trimming: 6 bases; junction bases outside the gene matches: 10.

The CDR3 nucleotides are TGTGCCAGCAGACGAGGGGGCCACTCCTACAATGAGCAGTTCTTC. Encoded protein: CASRRGGHSYNEQFF. This chain links TRBV6-5 with TRBJ2-1, with TRBD1 matching 7 bases. Per germline, CDR1 MNHEY and CDR2 SVGAGI. Trimming took 6 bases from V and 0 from J; bases not matched to a gene: 5. This CDR3 is built from 15 residues.

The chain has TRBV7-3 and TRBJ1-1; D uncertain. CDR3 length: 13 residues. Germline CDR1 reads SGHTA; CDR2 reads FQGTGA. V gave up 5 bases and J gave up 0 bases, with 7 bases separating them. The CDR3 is CASSLMLNTEAFF. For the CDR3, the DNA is TGTGCCAGCAGCCTTATGTTGAACACTGAAGCTTTCTTT.

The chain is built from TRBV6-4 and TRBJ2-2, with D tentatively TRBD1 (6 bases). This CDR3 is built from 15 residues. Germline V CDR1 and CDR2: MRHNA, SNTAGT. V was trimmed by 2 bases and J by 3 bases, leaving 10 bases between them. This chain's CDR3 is CASSDTNRDTGELFF. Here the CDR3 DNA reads TGTGCCAGCAGTGACACCAACAGGGACACCGGGGAGCTGTTTTTT.

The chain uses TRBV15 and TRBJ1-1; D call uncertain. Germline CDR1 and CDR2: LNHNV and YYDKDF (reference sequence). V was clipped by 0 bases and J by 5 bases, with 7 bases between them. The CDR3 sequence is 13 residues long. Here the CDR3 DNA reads TGTGCCACCAGCAGAGAGGGCGATACTGAAGCTTTCTTT. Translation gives CATSREGDTEAFF.

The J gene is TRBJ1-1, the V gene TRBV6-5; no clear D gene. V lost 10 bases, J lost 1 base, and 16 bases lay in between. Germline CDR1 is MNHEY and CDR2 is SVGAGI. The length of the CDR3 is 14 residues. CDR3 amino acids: CATLSLLTNTEAFF. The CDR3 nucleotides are TGTGCCACCTTATCACTACTCACGAACACTGAAGCTTTCTTT.

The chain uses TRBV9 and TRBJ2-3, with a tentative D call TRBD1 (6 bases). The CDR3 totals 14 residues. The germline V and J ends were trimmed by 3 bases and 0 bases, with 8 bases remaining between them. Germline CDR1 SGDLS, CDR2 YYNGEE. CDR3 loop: CASSGQASTDTQYF. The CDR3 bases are TGTGCCAGCAGCGGACAGGCTAGCACAGATACGCAGTATTTT.

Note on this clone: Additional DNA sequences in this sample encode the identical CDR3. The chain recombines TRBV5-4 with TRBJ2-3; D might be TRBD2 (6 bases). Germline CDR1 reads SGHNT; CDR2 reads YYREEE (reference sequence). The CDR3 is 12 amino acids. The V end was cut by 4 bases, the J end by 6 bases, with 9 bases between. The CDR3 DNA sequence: TGTGCCAGCAGCCCGGCGGGGGATACGCAGTATTTT. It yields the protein CASSPAGDTQYF. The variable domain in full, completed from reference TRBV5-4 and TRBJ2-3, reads ETGVTQSPTHLIKTRGQQVTLRCSSQSGHNTVSWYQQALGQGPQFIFQYYREEENGRGNFPPRFSGLQFPNYSSELNVNALELDDSALYLCASSPAGDTQYFGPGTRLTVL.

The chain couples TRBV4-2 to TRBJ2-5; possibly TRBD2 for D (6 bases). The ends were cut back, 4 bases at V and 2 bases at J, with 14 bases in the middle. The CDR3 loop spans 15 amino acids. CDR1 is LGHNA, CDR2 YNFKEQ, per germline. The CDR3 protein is CASSPSLGLQETQYF. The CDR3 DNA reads TGTGCCAGCAGCCCTTCGTTGGGACTTCAAGAGACCCAGTACTTC.

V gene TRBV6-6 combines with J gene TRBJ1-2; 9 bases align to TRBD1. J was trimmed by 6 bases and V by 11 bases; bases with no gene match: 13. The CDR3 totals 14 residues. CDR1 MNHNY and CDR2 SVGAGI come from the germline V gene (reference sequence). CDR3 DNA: TGTGCCGCCAACTCCGGGACAGGGTTAAATGGCTACACCTTC. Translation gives CAANSGTGLNGYTF.

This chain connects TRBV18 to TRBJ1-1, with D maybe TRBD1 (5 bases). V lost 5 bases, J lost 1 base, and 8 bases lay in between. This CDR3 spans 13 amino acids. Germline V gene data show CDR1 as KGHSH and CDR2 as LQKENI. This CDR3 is CASSATANTEAFF. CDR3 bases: TGTGCCAGCTCAGCGACAGCGAACACTGAAGCTTTCTTT.

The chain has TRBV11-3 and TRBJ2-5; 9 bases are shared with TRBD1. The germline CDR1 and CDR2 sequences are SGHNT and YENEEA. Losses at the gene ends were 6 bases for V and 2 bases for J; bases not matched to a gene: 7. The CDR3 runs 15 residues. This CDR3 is CASRRRQGGQETQYF. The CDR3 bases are TGTGCCAGCAGACGGAGACAGGGGGGACAAGAGACCCAGTACTTC.

CDR3 amino acids: CASSGPLGALMNTEAFF. As DNA, the CDR3 is TGTGCCAGCAGCGGCCCTTTGGGGGCCCTAATGAACACTGAAGCTTTCTTT. The V gene is TRBV7-9, the J gene TRBJ1-1; possibly TRBD1 for D (6 bases). Trimming shortened V by 5 bases and J by 0 bases, and 19 bases separated the two germline ends. The CDR3 consists of 17 residues. The germline V gene has CDR1 SEHNR and CDR2 FQNEAQ (reference sequence).